This TCR beta chain was observed in a study of cytomegalovirus exposure and HLA in healthy donors. Findings and caveats of the study: CMV serostatus was the only recorded immune exposure for donors. Altogether, about 160 TCR beta chains were recorded as cytomegalovirus-associated.

60 Vbeta and 13 Jbeta primers were used in PCR. Some clones are missing from TCRdb's copy, which holds only in-frame ones; the method was immunoSEQ multiplex PCR. This table holds 270,000 or so clones, 75% to 90% found once. Per the germline V gene, CDR1 is MNHEY and CDR2 is SMNVEV (reference sequence). This CDR3 region has 15 residues. Losses at the gene ends were 5 bases for V and 2 bases for J; bases not matched to a gene: 3. This clone has only one observation. The antigen is unknown. The specimen was PBMCs. The chain joins TRBV27 to TRBJ2-2, with TRBD2 identical over 9 bases. This clonotype was obtained from a man aged 40-49 years in good health and CMV-seropositive. As DNA, the CDR3 is TGTGCCAGCAGTCTTAGCGGGAGTAACACCGGGGAGCTGTTTTTT. This translates into CASSLSGSNTGELFF.